This record concerns one TCR beta chain sequence. These data originate in a study of control samples from healthy donors and cancer patients. The germline V gene encodes CDR1 LNHDA and CDR2 SQIVND (reference sequence). V lost 3 bases to trimming and J lost 6 bases; unmatched junction nucleotides: 3. The CDR3 extends over 15 amino acids. Sequencing was performed with immunoSEQ multiplex PCR; in TCRdb, only in-frame clones are kept and a portion is missing. The repertoire has 70,000 to 100,000 clones, roughly 91% of them found once; the top ten carry around 17%. The TCR was taken from a man aged 45-60 years in good health. Sequenced: blood. J is TRBJ1-5 and V is TRBV19; the match to TRBD1 covers 12 bases. The CDR3 sequence: CASSIGTGGVQPQHF. The CDR3 DNA reads as TGTGCCAGTAGTATCGGGACAGGGGGCGTTCAGCCCCAGCATTTT. Using reference TRBV19 and TRBJ1-5 for the parts outside the CDR3, the full variable domain is DGGITQSPKYLFRKEGQNVTLSCEQNLNHDAMYWYRQDPGQGLRLIYYSQIVNDFQKGDIAEGYSVSREKKESFPLTVTSAQKNPTAFYLCASSIGTGGVQPQHFGDGTRLSIL.